Presented here are 7 T cell receptor beta chains from one specimen sequenced in a study of radiation and T cells in renal cell carcinoma. Time point defined: baseline pretreatment blood. Treatment of the sample: 15 Gy SBRT to primary tumor, nephrectomy 4 weeks later. The method was immunoSEQ multiplex PCR; TCRdb's version includes in-frame clones alone and lacks a portion of them. Of about 140,000 clones listed, 83% are singletons. This material consisted of blood, taken from a patient whose treatment included radiotherapy and nephrectomy. Receptor source: a woman in her forties or fifties with renal cell carcinoma.

Comments on this clone: The same CDR3 is also encoded by other DNA sequences in this sample. The chain has TRBV6-1 and TRBJ2-7; D gene uncertain. Between the trimmed V and J ends, which lost 1 base and 1 base, there was a span of 5 bases. The germline CDR1 and CDR2 sequences are MNHNS and SASEGT. The CDR3 is 13 amino acids. The chain's CDR3 is CASSEDRSYEQYF. CDR3 coding DNA: TGTGCCAGCAGTGAAGACCGTTCCTACGAGCAGTACTTC.

The rearrangement links TRBV7-3 to TRBJ2-2; perhaps TRBD2 as D (5 bases). Germline V gene data show CDR1 as SGHTA and CDR2 as FQGTGA. The germline V and J ends were trimmed by 1 base and 6 bases, with 15 bases remaining between them. This CDR3 region has 16 residues. The CDR3 region has the DNA TGTGCCAGCAGCTTAAATCCCGGGATCGTCGCCGGGGAGCTGTTTTTT. It codes for CASSLNPGIVAGELFF.

The J gene is TRBJ2-7, the V gene TRBV21-1; TRBD2 was called by the table and not checked on the DNA. TRBV21-1 is tagged as a pseudogene. CDR3 length equals 16 residues. The CDR3 is CASTARLAGGKSEQYF. Here the CDR3 DNA reads TGTGCCAGCACGGCTCGACTAGCGGGAGGTAAGAGCGAGCAGTACTTC.

The V gene is TRBV7-2, the J gene TRBJ1-6, with 9 bases fitting TRBD1. The germline CDR1 and CDR2 sequences are SGHTA and FQGNSA. V trimming: 5 bases; J trimming: 1 base; junction bases outside the gene matches: 9. The CDR3 has 18 residues. In nucleotides, the CDR3 is TGTGCCAGCAGCAGAGGACAGGGGATAATATCCTATAATTCACCCCTCCACTTT. This sequence encodes CASSRGQGIISYNSPLHF.

The chain links TRBV11-2 to TRBJ2-7, with D tentatively TRBD2 (6 bases). CDR1 and CDR2 (germline): SGHAT, FQNNGV. CDR3 size: 14 residues. Trimming pared 3 bases from V and 1 base from J, leaving 10 bases between. The CDR3, as DNA: TGTGCCAGCAGCTTGCGGGACTCTTCCTACGAGCAGTACTTC. This encodes CASSLRDSSYEQYF.

The V call is TRBV7-2, the J call TRBJ1-6; maybe TRBD1 (5 bases). This CDR3 has 15 amino acids. Germline CDR1 SGHTA, CDR2 FQGNSA. Trimming shortened V by 5 bases and J by 8 bases, and 16 bases separated the two germline ends. Here the CDR3 reads CASSRLRLRDSPLHF. CDR3 DNA sequence: TGTGCCAGCAGCCGACTCCGTCTCAGGGATTCACCCCTCCACTTT.

A remark on this clone: This sample also contains other DNA sequences that code for the same CDR3. The chain combines TRBV19 with TRBJ1-1; D ambiguous. CDR1 is LNHDA, CDR2 SQIVND, per germline (reference sequence). V dropped 1 base and J dropped 1 base, with 7 bases sitting between them. This CDR3 has 14 residues. The CDR3 reads CASSIGLQNTEAFF. CDR3 nucleotides: TGTGCCAGTAGTATAGGACTTCAGAACACTGAAGCTTTCTTT.